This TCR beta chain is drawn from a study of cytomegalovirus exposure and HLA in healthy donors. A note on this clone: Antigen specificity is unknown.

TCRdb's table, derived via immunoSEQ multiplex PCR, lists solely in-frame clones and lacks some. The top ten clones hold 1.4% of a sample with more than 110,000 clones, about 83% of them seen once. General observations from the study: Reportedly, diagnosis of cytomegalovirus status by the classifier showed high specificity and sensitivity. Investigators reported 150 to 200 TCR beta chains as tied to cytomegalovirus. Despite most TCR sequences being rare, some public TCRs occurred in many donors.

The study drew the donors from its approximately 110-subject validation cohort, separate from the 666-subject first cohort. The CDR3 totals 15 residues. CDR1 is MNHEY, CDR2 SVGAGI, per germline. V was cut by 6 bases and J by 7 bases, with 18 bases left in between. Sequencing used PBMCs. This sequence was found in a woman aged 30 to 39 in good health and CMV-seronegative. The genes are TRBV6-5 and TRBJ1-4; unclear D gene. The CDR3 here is CASRIREGGGEKLFF. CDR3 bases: TGTGCCAGCAGGATTAGAGAAGGCGGTGGTGAAAAACTGTTTTTT.